The TCR beta chain described here comes from a study of blood T cell repertoires in COVID-19. Study in general: Both acute and convalescent COVID-19 samples were obtained from the United States, Italy and Spain. T cells, B-cell-depleted T cells, or PBMCs supplied cDNA or gDNA.

V was clipped by 4 bases and J by 8 bases; unmatched bases: 13. The CDR3 has 17 amino acids. Germline V gene sequence: CDR1 SGHRS, CDR2 YFSETQ. Sequencing was performed with immunoSEQ multiplex PCR; in TCRdb, only in-frame clones are kept and a portion is missing. The sample lists 250,000 or so clones, around four fifths occurring once. The sequence was collected from a man aged 55 to 70 with acute or convalescent COVID-19. The rearrangement links TRBV5-1 to TRBJ1-6; TRBD1 matches 9 bases. The specimen sequenced was peripheral blood. CDR3 sequence reads: CASSPTPLQGAYSPLHF. The DNA for the CDR3 is TGCGCCAGCAGCCCAACACCTCTACAGGGGGCATATTCACCCCTCCACTTT.